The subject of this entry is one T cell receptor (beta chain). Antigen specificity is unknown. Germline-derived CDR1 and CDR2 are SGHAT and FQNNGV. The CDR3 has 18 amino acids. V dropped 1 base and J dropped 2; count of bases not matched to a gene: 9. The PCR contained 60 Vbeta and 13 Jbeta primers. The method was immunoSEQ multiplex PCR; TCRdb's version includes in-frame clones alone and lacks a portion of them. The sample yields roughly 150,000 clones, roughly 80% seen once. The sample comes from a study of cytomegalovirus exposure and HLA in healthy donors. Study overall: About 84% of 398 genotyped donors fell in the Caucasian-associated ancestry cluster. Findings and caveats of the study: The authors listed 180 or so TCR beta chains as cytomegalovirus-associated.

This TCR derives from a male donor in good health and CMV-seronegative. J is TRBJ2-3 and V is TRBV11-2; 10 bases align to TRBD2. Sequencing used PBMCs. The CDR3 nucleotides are TGTGCCAGCAGCTTAGGCTTTCTAGCGGGGGCCCACACAGATACGCAGTATTTT. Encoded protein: CASSLGFLAGAHTDTQYF.